The 16 T cell receptor beta chains listed next were all sequenced from one sample in a study of cytomegalovirus exposure and HLA in healthy donors. Amplification used 60 Vbeta primers and 13 Jbeta primers. Profiled with immunoSEQ multiplex PCR; TCRdb holds only in-frame clones, not every one. The data contain approximately 120,000 clones, about 76% of them seen just once; the ten biggest clones take up 8.4%. The sample consisted of PBMCs. These receptors were collected from a man aged 35-49 years in good health and CMV-seronegative.

The chain employs TRBV2 and TRBJ2-1; the D gene is possibly TRBD1 (5 bases). Trimming removed 3 bases at V and 7 bases at J, with 13 bases between. Germline CDR1 SNHLY, CDR2 FYNNEI. There are 14 residues in the CDR3. CDR3 region: CASSDFQGPNEQFF. In DNA, the CDR3 is TGTGCCAGCAGTGACTTTCAGGGCCCTAATGAGCAGTTCTTC.

The genes are TRBV18 and TRBJ1-1; TRBD1 agrees at 7 bases. The CDR3 runs 15 residues. J lost 2 bases, V lost 3 bases, and 6 bases had no gene match. CDR1 and CDR2 from the germline V gene are KGHSH and LQKENI. CDR3 sequence: CASSPQNRGNTEAFF. The CDR3 nucleotides read TGTGCCAGCTCACCCCAAAACAGGGGTAACACTGAAGCTTTCTTT.

The genes are TRBV7-8 and TRBJ1-1; no clear D. Germline lookup yields CDR1 SGHVS and CDR2 FQNEAQ. V was pared by 4 bases and J by 3 bases, with 12 bases between. The CDR3 is 14 amino acids. The CDR3 coding sequence is TGTGCCAGCAGCTCTTGGACGGAGGACACTGAAGCTTTCTTT. Translation: CASSSWTEDTEAFF.

Only a few counts were recorded for this clone. CDR3 coding DNA: TGCGCCAGCAGCCAAGCGACAGTTTACGAGCAGTACTTC. Translated, it gives CASSQATVYEQYF. V usage is TRBV4-1 and J usage is TRBJ2-7, with D possibly being TRBD1 (5 bases). V lost 1 base and J lost 4, with 8 bases in between. The CDR3 extends over 13 amino acids. The germline CDR1 and CDR2 sequences are MGHRA and YSYEKL.

This clone was detected only once. The chain carries TRBV15 and TRBJ2-6; 8 bases match TRBD2. The CDR3 has 16 residues. Germline V lookup: CDR1 LNHNV, CDR2 YYDKDF (reference sequence). The junction had 7 bases not matched to a gene; V was cut back by 7 bases and J by 2 bases. The CDR3, as DNA: TGTGCCACCAACCCCGGGGGGGAGGCTGGGGCCAACGTCCTGACTTTC. Protein product: CATNPGGEAGANVLTF.

In this sample, this clone turned up a few times. The chain recombines TRBV4-3 with TRBJ1-4; D call uncertain. The CDR3 consists of 13 residues. V lost 5 bases, J lost 8 bases, and 12 bases lay in between. Per the germline V gene, CDR1 is LGHNA and CDR2 is YSLEER. In DNA form, the CDR3 reads TGCGCCAGCAGCGGGCGAGTACAGGAAAAACTGTTTTTT. Translating gives CASSGRVQEKLFF.

The J gene is TRBJ1-2, the V gene TRBV19; D is possibly TRBD1 (5 bases). CDR1 and CDR2 from the germline V gene are LNHDA and SQIVND (reference sequence). With 3 bases removed from V and 4 bases from J, the gap between germline ends came to 12 bases. The CDR3 length is 14 residues. CDR3 sequence reads: CASSISPGIYGYTF. CDR3 in DNA: TGTGCCAGTAGTATCTCACCAGGGATCTATGGCTACACCTTC.

This clone was detected many times. The rearrangement uses TRBV7-9 and TRBJ1-1; 7 nucleotides align to TRBD1. Germline V gives CDR1 SEHNR, CDR2 FQNEAQ (reference sequence). CDR3 size: 15 residues. J was trimmed by 9 bases and V by 5 bases; bases with no gene match: 15. The CDR3 DNA follows: TGTGCCAGCAGCCTCTCCTTGTACAGGGGAACTAAAGCTTTCTTT. Translated: CASSLSLYRGTKAFF. The complete variable domain, with remaining parts taken from reference TRBV7-9 and TRBJ1-1, reads DTGVSQNPRHKITKRGQNVTFRCDPISEHNRLYWYRQTLGQGPEFLTYFQNEAQLEKSRLLSDRFSAERPKGSFSTLEIQRTEQGDSAMYLCASSLSLYRGTKAFFGQGTRLTVV.

The chain recombines TRBV7-2 with TRBJ1-3, with D tentatively TRBD1 (6 bases). CDR3 size: 15 residues. The ends were cut back, 6 bases at V and 0 bases at J, with 12 bases in the middle. Per the germline V gene, CDR1 is SGHTA and CDR2 is FQGNSA. CDR3 DNA: TGTGCCAGCAGTCCTAGAGGGGGCTCTGGAAACACCATATATTTT. It yields the protein CASSPRGGSGNTIYF.

The chain is built from TRBV7-9 and TRBJ2-7; TRBD1 aligns across 8 bases. Germline CDR1 SEHNR, CDR2 FQNEAQ (reference sequence). The CDR3 contains 15 residues. Unmatched junction bases numbered 8, after V lost 4 bases and J lost 3 bases. The CDR3 region has the DNA TGTGCCAGCAGCTCCCACGGGACAGGATTCTACGAGCAGTACTTC. Its translation is CASSSHGTGFYEQYF.

The chain is built from TRBV2 and TRBJ1-3, with D maybe TRBD1 (6 bases). The CDR3 has 12 residues. CDR1 and CDR2 (germline): SNHLY, FYNNEI. V was pared by 7 bases and J by 10 bases, with 14 bases between. CDR3 in DNA: TGTGCCAGCAACACAGGGCTAGGGACCATATATTTT. Its protein is CASNTGLGTIYF.

The chain carries TRBV7-3 and TRBJ2-3, with 7 positions matching TRBD2. V shed 1 base, J shed 3 bases, and the junction held 10 bases outside the gene matches. This CDR3 contains 17 residues. CDR1 is SGHTA and CDR2 is FQGTGA in the germline V gene. Here the CDR3 DNA reads TGTGCCAGCAGCTTAAATCCAGCGGGGTCTGTGACAGATACGCAGTATTTT. Translated, it gives CASSLNPAGSVTDTQYF.

This chain links TRBV4-2 with TRBJ2-2, with 13 bases fitting TRBD2. The CDR3 has 19 amino acids. In germline, CDR1 is LGHNA, CDR2 YNFKEQ. Trimming removed 1 base from V and 4 bases from J; junction bases left unmatched: 9. The CDR3 DNA follows: TGTGCCAGCAGCCAAGTGGTACTAGCGGGGGGGCTAGGCACCGGGGAGCTGTTTTTT. Residues: CASSQVVLAGGLGTGELFF.

The chain combines TRBV5-4 with TRBJ1-5, with a weak D call TRBD1 (6 bases). The CDR3 contains 16 residues. Trimming took off 3 bases at V and 4 bases at J, with 17 bases between the two ends. Germline values: CDR1 SGHNT, CDR2 YYREEE (reference sequence). Here the CDR3 reads CASSSGGGNPNQPQHF. CDR3 nucleotides: TGTGCCAGCAGCTCTGGGGGGGGCAACCCAAATCAGCCCCAGCATTTT.

V usage is TRBV7-2 and J usage is TRBJ1-2, with TRBD1 identical over 7 bases. Germline V gene sequence: CDR1 SGHTA, CDR2 FQGNSA. With 1 base clipped from V and 8 bases from J, the junction kept 13 bases outside the gene matches. The CDR3 extends over 16 amino acids. CDR3 in DNA: TGTGCCAGCAGCTTAGATGGCCATACAGGGGTTGGGGGCTACACCTTC. Translating it yields CASSLDGHTGVGGYTF. The variable domain in full, with the rest retrieved from reference TRBV7-2 and TRBJ1-2, is GAGVSQSPSNKVTEKGKDVELRCDPISGHTALYWYRQSLGQGLEFLIYFQGNSAPDKSGLPSDRFSAERTGGSVSTLTIQRTQQEDSAVYLCASSLDGHTGVGGYTFGSGTRLTVV.

V is TRBV5-1 and J is TRBJ2-3, with TRBD2 identical over 8 bases. Germline-derived CDR1 and CDR2 are SGHRS and YFSETQ. The CDR3 covers 14 residues. The J segment lost 1 base and the V segment lost 4 bases, leaving 2 bases of the junction unmatched. The CDR3 loop is CASSQLAGTDTQYF. CDR3 DNA: TGCGCCAGCAGCCAACTAGCGGGCACAGATACGCAGTATTTT. The full variable domain, in which reference TRBV5-1 and TRBJ2-3 provide the parts outside the CDR3, is KAGVTQTPRYLIKTRGQQVTLSCSPISGHRSVSWYQQTPGQGLQFLFEYFSETQRNKGNFPGRFSGRQFSNSRSEMNVSTLELGDSALYLCASSQLAGTDTQYFGPGTRLTVL.